This T cell receptor (beta chain) was recovered during a study of CXCR3-negative and CXCR3-positive naive CD8 T cells. Study background: The libraries together contributed about 130 million TRB reads, each supplying about 1.5 +/- 0.3 million. Findings and caveats of the study: Comparison of naive CXCR3-negative and CXCR3-positive cells revealed similar TRBV-TRBJ usage, while memory cells differed. CXCR3-expressing naive cells carried TRB CDR3s more hydrophobic than those of CXCR3-negative naive cells.

Remarks on this clonotype: Its cognate antigen is unknown.

Per the germline V gene, CDR1 is SGHDN and CDR2 is FVKESK. This CDR3 comprises 17 residues. With UMI labels, 5' RACE was used to prepare the TRB cDNA libraries. TCRdb reanalyzed the 5' RACE reads and collapses them to one entry per CDR3 protein, without DNA. Its listing shows more than 100,000 distinct CDR3 sequences. Sequencing was carried out using naive CXCR3+ CD8+ T cells from blood. Subset reported: CD45RO-CCR7+CD27+CD95- naive CD8+ T cells expressing CXCR3 (TNR3+). This TCR was sampled from a human donor in good health. Some clones in this sample may be carry-over from other donors' samples. This chain uses TRBV14 with TRBJ2-3; TCRdb outputs TRBD2, but without DNA this stays unchecked. CDR3 residues: CASSQEFAGGGADTQYF.